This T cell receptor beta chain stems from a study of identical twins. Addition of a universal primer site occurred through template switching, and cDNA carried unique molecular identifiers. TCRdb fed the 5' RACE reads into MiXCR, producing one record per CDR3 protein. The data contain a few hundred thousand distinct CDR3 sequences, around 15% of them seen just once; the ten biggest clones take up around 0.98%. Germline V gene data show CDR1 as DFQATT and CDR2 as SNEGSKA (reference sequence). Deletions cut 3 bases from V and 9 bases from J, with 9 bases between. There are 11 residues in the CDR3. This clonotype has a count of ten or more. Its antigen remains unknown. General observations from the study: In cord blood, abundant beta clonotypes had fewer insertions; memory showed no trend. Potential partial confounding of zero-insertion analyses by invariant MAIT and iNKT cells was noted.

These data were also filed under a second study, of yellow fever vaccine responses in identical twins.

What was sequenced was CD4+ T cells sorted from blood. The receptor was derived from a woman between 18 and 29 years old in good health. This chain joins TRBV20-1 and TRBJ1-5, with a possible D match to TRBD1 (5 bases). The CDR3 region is CSASAGGPQHF. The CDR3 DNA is TGCAGTGCTAGTGCGGGGGGGCCCCAGCATTTT.